The present T cell receptor (beta chain) was sequenced within a study of cytomegalovirus exposure and HLA in healthy donors. Study context: Early released data comprised around 80 million unique TCRs from HLA-typed donors.

The CDR3 is 15 amino acids. V lost 5 bases to trimming and J lost 6 bases; unmatched junction nucleotides: 9. Germline CDR1 and CDR2: SGHAT and FQNNGV. Amplification used 60 Vbeta primers and 13 Jbeta primers. Only in-frame clones appear in the TCRdb table, and some are missing; sequencing was by immunoSEQ multiplex PCR. The repertoire holds roughly 150,000 clones, with just under 70% as singletons. This receptor was identified in a man in his 60s in good health and CMV-seronegative. This chain uses TRBV11-2 with TRBJ2-7; 11 bases are shared with TRBD1. The sample comprised PBMCs. As DNA, the CDR3 is TGTGCCAGCAGCCCTTACGGACAGGGGGCCCGCGAGCAGTACTTC. Protein: CASSPYGQGAREQYF.